Following are 12 T cell receptor beta chains from one sample sequenced in a study of blood T cell repertoires in COVID-19. TCRdb's table, derived via immunoSEQ multiplex PCR, lists solely in-frame clones and lacks some. The table includes 200,000 to 300,000 clones, roughly four fifths detected once. What was sequenced was peripheral blood. Receptors originate from a woman over 75 with COVID-19, enrolled during active disease.

The chain recombines TRBV19 with TRBJ1-5; tentative D call: TRBD1 (5 bases). CDR1 LNHDA and CDR2 SQIVND come from the germline V gene (reference sequence). V shed 6 bases and J shed 2 bases, with 11 bases lying between them. The CDR3 length is 14 residues. In DNA form, the CDR3 reads TGTGCCAGTAGGACGACAGTAGGCAATCAGCCCCAGCATTTT. Translating gives CASRTTVGNQPQHF.

The chain couples TRBV19 to TRBJ2-7; 9 bases match TRBD1. V shed 5 bases, J shed 5 bases, and the junction held 10 bases outside the gene matches. The germline gives CDR1 LNHDA, CDR2 SQIVND (reference sequence). The CDR3 loop spans 15 amino acids. As DNA, the CDR3 is TGTGCCAGTAGTTCCCTTCTACAGGGGGCCGACGAGCAGTACTTC. Its translation: CASSSLLQGADEQYF.

The J gene is TRBJ2-3, the V gene TRBV7-3; TRBD2 aligns across 14 bases. The V and J ends lost 3 bases and 6 bases, in that order; junction bases with no gene match: 11. Germline-derived CDR1 and CDR2 are SGHTA and FQGTGA. This CDR3 contains 18 residues. Here the CDR3 reads CASSFFVPGLAGADTQYF. The CDR3 DNA sequence: TGTGCCAGCAGCTTTTTCGTCCCGGGACTAGCGGGAGCCGATACGCAGTATTTT.

This chain links TRBV5-1 with TRBJ2-5; 12 bases match TRBD2. Per the germline V gene, CDR1 is SGHRS and CDR2 is YFSETQ. V shed 3 bases and J 6 bases; nucleotides not matched to a gene: 9. The CDR3 sequence is 16 residues long. Here the CDR3 reads CASSSNRLAGAKTQYF. CDR3 DNA sequence: TGCGCCAGCAGCTCCAACCGACTAGCGGGAGCGAAGACCCAGTACTTC. Full variable domain (missing parts from reference TRBV5-1 and TRBJ2-5): KAGVTQTPRYLIKTRGQQVTLSCSPISGHRSVSWYQQTPGQGLQFLFEYFSETQRNKGNFPGRFSGRQFSNSRSEMNVSTLELGDSALYLCASSSNRLAGAKTQYFGPGTRLLVL.

The genes are TRBV14 and TRBJ1-1; a possible D gene is TRBD1 (5 bases). This CDR3 is built from 13 residues. V lost 2 bases and J lost 5, with 9 bases in between. From germline, CDR1 is SGHDN and CDR2 FVKESK. This chain's CDR3 is CASSQQGFTEAFF. The DNA of the CDR3 is TGTGCCAGCAGCCAACAGGGTTTTACTGAAGCTTTCTTT.

This clone was counted a few times. The V and J genes are TRBV19 and TRBJ2-1; 7 bases line up with TRBD1. This CDR3 contains 14 residues. J lost 1 base, V lost 7 bases, and 4 bases had no gene match. In germline, CDR1 is LNHDA, CDR2 SQIVND (reference sequence). CDR3 in DNA: TGTGCCAGTAATCCGGGACAGTCCTACAATGAGCAGTTCTTC. As protein: CASNPGQSYNEQFF. Variable domain in full (rest from reference TRBV19 and TRBJ2-1): DGGITQSPKYLFRKEGQNVTLSCEQNLNHDAMYWYRQDPGQGLRLIYYSQIVNDFQKGDIAEGYSVSREKKESFPLTVTSAQKNPTAFYLCASNPGQSYNEQFFGPGTRLTVL.

This rearrangement joins TRBV5-1 to TRBJ2-5, with 11 nucleotides matching TRBD2. CDR1 and CDR2 (germline): SGHRS, YFSETQ. The CDR3 is 16 residues long. V shed 0 bases and J 5 bases; nucleotides not matched to a gene: 6. CDR3 sequence (DNA): TGCGCCAGCAGCTTGGCTGGGACTAGCGGTCGGGAGACCCAGTACTTC. This encodes CASSLAGTSGRETQYF.

This clone appeared once. This rearrangement joins TRBV30 to TRBJ1-2, with 8 bases identical to TRBD1. Looked up from germline, CDR1 is GTSNPN and CDR2 is SVGIG (reference sequence). The V segment lost 5 bases and the J segment 8 bases; nucleotides outside the gene matches: 10. The CDR3 spans 13 residues. Here the CDR3 reads CAWLRGPGGGYTF. In DNA form, the CDR3 reads TGTGCCTGGCTCAGGGGGCCTGGAGGGGGCTACACCTTC.

V and J are TRBV6-6 and TRBJ2-1; D is perhaps TRBD2 (10 bases). V lost 8 bases to trimming and J lost 6 bases, with 23 bases between them. This CDR3 is built from 16 residues. Germline values: CDR1 MNHNY, CDR2 SVGAGI (reference sequence). The CDR3 region has the DNA TGTGCCAGCGGGACAGGGAGCCTAGCGGGAGTCAATGAGCAGTTCTTC. Protein product: CASGTGSLAGVNEQFF.

The rearrangement links TRBV5-1 to TRBJ1-2; 7 nucleotides agree with TRBD1. This CDR3 has 13 residues. The V gene end was trimmed by 5 bases and the J gene end by 4 bases; junction bases not matched to a gene: 5. The V gene's germline CDR1 is SGHRS and CDR2 YFSETQ. CDR3 protein: CASSPGQVYGYTF. DNA for the CDR3: TGCGCCAGCAGTCCTGGACAGGTCTATGGCTACACCTTC.

The chain couples TRBV19 to TRBJ1-6; no definite D call. Germline V gene lookup returns CDR1 LNHDA and CDR2 SQIVND (reference sequence). Trimming removed 1 base from V and 0 bases from J, with 10 bases in between. The CDR3 totals 17 residues. DNA for the CDR3: TGTGCCAGTAGTATAGGAGGGCCCAGCTCCTATAATTCACCCCTCCACTTT. It translates to CASSIGGPSSYNSPLHF.

The chain combines TRBV24-1 with TRBJ1-1; D not resolved. CDR3 size: 13 residues. Germline-derived CDR1 and CDR2 are KGHDR and SFDVKD. V was pared by 3 bases and J by 6 bases, with 10 bases between. In nucleotides, the CDR3 is TGTGCCACCAGTGATCCCGGGGTACCTGAAGCTTTCTTT. Its translation is CATSDPGVPEAFF.